Below are 9 T cell receptor beta chains sequenced from a single sample in a study of T-cell reconstitution after alpha-beta-depleted transplantation in children. Using unique molecular identifiers, the investigators prepared the TCRbeta library. TCRdb processed the PCR reads anew with MiXCR; each CDR3 protein has one entry. The repertoire holds a few hundred thousand distinct CDR3 sequences, with around 27% as singletons. The sequenced sample was PBMCs, obtained before TCRalphabeta/CD19-depleted stem cell transplant. These receptors were obtained from a boy in the first two years of life with Wiskott-Aldrich syndrome, due to receive a stem cell transplant.

The rearrangement uses TRBV30 and TRBJ2-1; 7 bases are a match to TRBD1. V was clipped by 0 bases and J by 6 bases; unmatched bases: 11. In germline, CDR1 is GTSNPN, CDR2 SVGIG (reference sequence). This CDR3 is built from 16 residues. The CDR3 DNA follows: TGTGCCTGGAGTGTTGGAGTAAGGGGGCTTGGCAATGAGCAGTTCTTC. Its translation: CAWSVGVRGLGNEQFF.

This clonotype showed up just a few times. This rearrangement joins TRBV12-3 or TRBV12-4 to TRBJ2-5, with a possible D match to TRBD2 (5 bases). The CDR3 is 11 amino acids. Trimming left V 4 bases short and J 7 bases short, with 7 bases between. CDR3 protein: CASSSAGTQYF. For the CDR3, the DNA is TGTGCCAGCAGTTCCGCGGGGACCCAGTACTTC.

This clonotype was seen a few times. The gene calls are TRBV28 and TRBJ2-2; 11 bases fit TRBD2. Germline CDR1 reads MDHEN; CDR2 reads SYDVKM. The CDR3 length is 16 residues. The V gene end was trimmed by 2 bases and the J gene end by 6 bases; junction bases not matched to a gene: 5. DNA of the CDR3: TGTGCCAGCAGTTTACTAGCGGGAGGAAGGGCCGGGGAGCTGTTTTTT. Protein: CASSLLAGGRAGELFF. Drawing the rest from reference TRBV28 and TRBJ2-2, the complete variable domain is DVKVTQSSRYLVKRTGEKVFLECVQDMDHENMFWYRQDPGLGLRLIYFSYDVKMKEKGDIPEGYSVSREKKERFSLILESASTNQTSMYLCASSLLAGGRAGELFFGEGSRLTVL.

This clonotype was counted only a few times. This chain connects TRBV20-1 to TRBJ2-7; D might be TRBD2 (6 bases). Trimming removed 5 bases from V and 2 bases from J, with 13 bases in between. CDR3 size: 13 residues. Germline-derived CDR1 and CDR2 are DFQATT and SNEGSKA (reference sequence). CDR3 sequence reads: CSALRTTTYEQYF. DNA of the CDR3: TGCAGTGCTCTACGGACTACCACCTACGAGCAGTACTTC.

The V call is TRBV5-1, the J call TRBJ2-5; tentative D call: TRBD1 (6 bases). Trimming shortened V by 4 bases and J by 2 bases, and 12 bases separated the two germline ends. The CDR3 runs 14 residues. CDR1 and CDR2 from the germline V gene are SGHRS and YFSETQ. The CDR3 bases are TGCGCCAGCAGCCTGACAGGTATACAAGAGACCCAGTACTTC. The encoded protein is CASSLTGIQETQYF.

This clonotype has at least ten counts. The V gene is TRBV7-9, the J gene TRBJ1-6, with TRBD1 identical over 10 bases. Trimming at V came to 5 bases and at J to 9 bases, leaving 7 bases not matched to a gene. This CDR3 region has 15 residues. CDR1 is SEHNR and CDR2 is FQNEAQ in the germline V gene (reference sequence). CDR3 amino acids: CASSPLTGGISPLHF. CDR3 coding DNA: TGTGCCAGCAGCCCCCTGACAGGGGGCATTTCACCCCTCCACTTT.

J is TRBJ2-7 and V is TRBV12-3 or TRBV12-4; D is ambiguous. The CDR3 has 13 amino acids. Trimming removed 6 bases from V and 3 bases from J, with 12 bases in between. CDR3 region: CASRLGNIYEQYF. In DNA form, the CDR3 reads TGTGCCAGCAGACTTGGCAATATCTACGAGCAGTACTTC.

This clonotype was detected a few times. The chain is built from TRBV4-2 and TRBJ2-1, with 10 bases lining up with TRBD2. The CDR3 is 18 residues long. V shed 3 bases and J 0 bases; nucleotides not matched to a gene: 8. In germline, CDR1 is LGHNA, CDR2 YNFKEQ. Written as DNA, the CDR3 is TGTGCCAGCAGCCATCTAGCGGGAGTGGGGAGCTCCTACAATGAGCAGTTCTTC. Its protein product is CASSHLAGVGSSYNEQFF.

The chain recombines TRBV18 with TRBJ2-1; TRBD1 aligns across 8 bases. Germline CDR1 and CDR2: KGHSH and LQKENI. V dropped 0 bases and J dropped 7; count of bases not matched to a gene: 8. This CDR3 contains 16 residues. As DNA, the CDR3 is TGTGCCAGCTCACCACCGACCCAGGGGGCGGCGAATGAGCAGTTCTTC. Its protein is CASSPPTQGAANEQFF.